The subject of this entry is one T cell receptor (beta chain). The antigen remains unidentified. Methods used by the authors: Junction-only immunoSEQ sequences carried no quality scores, so filtering differed. Here immunoSEQ multiplex PCR was the method, and the copy in TCRdb shows in-frame clones only, minus some. V and J calls and clone size are as listed in that table; D and trimming were resolved from the DNA. The sample includes some 2.3 million clones, 90% to 95% of them seen just once. The source of the sample is a study of shared clonotypes between healthy human individuals. The study's findings and limits: Clonotypes shared by all four donors outscored non-shared clonotypes in generation probability.

None of the donors, who were healthy HIV-negative adults, had recently had acute infections or vaccinations. Germline lookup yields CDR1 SGHRS and CDR2 YFSETQ. This CDR3 has 13 residues. With 6 bases removed from V and 10 bases from J, the gap between germline ends came to 17 bases. Input material: naive CD4+ T cells from PBMCs. This sample's subset: CD45RA+ positively selected. The sequence derives from a man aged 18 to 30 in good health. Some clones in this sample may be carry-over from other donors' samples. The chain is built from TRBV5-1 and TRBJ2-1, with D possibly being TRBD2 (5 bases). CDR3 residues: CASTFQAAQEQFF. The CDR3 nucleotides read TGCGCCAGCACCTTCCAAGCGGCCCAGGAGCAGTTCTTC.